The rows below give T cell receptor beta chains drawn from one sample of a study of T-cell reconstitution after alpha-beta-depleted transplantation in children. One entry per CDR3 protein, called by TCRdb with MiXCR from the PCR reads. The repertoire holds hundreds of thousands of distinct CDR3 sequences, around 13% seen once, with 0.79% in the top ten. Sequencing used PBMCs, obtained before TCRalphabeta/CD19-depleted stem cell transplant. The receptors stem from a girl aged 2-10 years with congenital amegakaryocytic thrombocytopenia, due to receive a stem cell transplant. The CDR3 runs from the conserved cysteine through the conserved F or W. The D gene is left open where the match is weak. A clone size is listed for some rows: how often the clone was seen (once, few, many), or a class if it is expanded.

D gene	V gene	J gene	clone size	CDR3 DNA	CDR3 protein
-	TRBV5-1	TRBJ2-7	-	TGCGCCAGCCGCCCTTTGGCGACCAGCTCCTACGAGCAGTACTTC	CASRPLATSSYEQYF
TRBD1	TRBV24-1	TRBJ1-1	-	TGTGCCACCAGTTTCACAGGGGATCCTCTGAACACTGAAGCTTTCTTT	CATSFTGDPLNTEAFF
TRBD2	TRBV29-1	TRBJ2-1	few	TGCAGCGTTGAAAAGAATGCGGGAGCGGCCAATGAGCAGTTCTTC	CSVEKNAGAANEQFF
-	TRBV12-3/TRBV12-4	TRBJ2-4	many	TGTGCCAGCGCGAGCAGCGGGTATGGCAAAAACATTCAGTACTTC	CASASSGYGKNIQYF
-	TRBV5-1	TRBJ2-1	many	TGCGCCAGCAGCCGATACCGTTACAATGAGCAGTTCTTC	CASSRYRYNEQFF
TRBD1	TRBV5-1	TRBJ2-5	-	TGCGCCAGCGAGGACAGGGTCGCGTCGGAGACCCAGTACTTC	CASEDRVASETQYF
TRBD2	TRBV5-5	TRBJ2-7	-	TGTGCCAGCAGGGGATTGACTAGCGGGAGAGGAGAGCAGTACTTC	CASRGLTSGRGEQYF
-	TRBV20-1	TRBJ2-1	-	TGCAGTGCTCTAAAGACAGATTTGGGTGAGCAGTTCTTC	CSALKTDLGEQFF
-	TRBV28	TRBJ2-4	few	TGTGCCAGCAGTTCCAGGATAGCCAAAAACATTCAGTACTTC	CASSSRIAKNIQYF
TRBD2	TRBV5-1	TRBJ2-5	few	TGCGCCAGCAGCTTGGCCGGGACTAGCGGGATAGTTGGTGAGACCCAGTACTTC	CASSLAGTSGIVGETQYF
TRBD1	TRBV28	TRBJ2-4	many	TGTGCCAGCAGTTTCTTACAGGGGGTAGCCAAAAACATTCAGTACTTC	CASSFLQGVAKNIQYF
-	TRBV20-1	TRBJ2-4	-	TGCAGTGCTCGACCGGCAGGGCGGATGATGGCCAAAAACATTCAGTACTTC	CSARPAGRMMAKNIQYF
TRBD2	TRBV7-9	TRBJ2-1	many	TGTGCCAGCAGCTTACCCCTAGCGGGAGCTGAGCAGTTCTTC	CASSLPLAGAEQFF
-	TRBV27	TRBJ2-7	few	TGTGCCAGCAGTTTAAGTGTAGGGTACCACGAGCAGTACTTC	CASSLSVGYHEQYF